This TCR beta chain emerged from a study of T cell responses to AZD1222 COVID-19 vaccine. Produced via immunoSEQ multiplex PCR; TCRdb's table is partial and in-frame only. Here the sample spans 150,000 or so clones, 90% being singletons. Per the germline V gene, CDR1 is LGHDT and CDR2 is YNNKEL (reference sequence). With V trimmed by 1 base and J by 8 bases, 8 bases remained unmatched. This CDR3 contains 15 residues. The specimen comprised peripheral blood, sampled on day 0 of AZD1222 vaccination. This receptor was obtained from an adult in good health. This chain uses TRBV3-1 (or the pseudogene TRBV3-2) with TRBJ1-2, with TRBD1 matching 9 bases. The CDR3 loop is CASSQALDRGYGYTF. The DNA of the CDR3 is TGTGCCAGCAGCCAAGCCCTCGACAGGGGGTACGGCTACACCTTC.